This TCR beta chain was profiled in a study of post-analysis software for immune sequencing data. Study-wide points: In patients, about 5 TRBV segments were more frequent than in controls, with TRBV5-6, TRBV5-1 and TRBV20-1 among them.

This clonotype was counted a few times. Its antigen remains unidentified. Researchers reported that TCR beta cDNA libraries carried unique molecular identifiers. TCRdb passed the PCR reads through MiXCR, listing each CDR3 protein once. Of hundreds of thousands of distinct CDR3 sequences in the sample, 25% to 30% were seen once. V was cut by 4 bases and J by 10 bases, with 14 bases left in between. The CDR3 loop spans 12 amino acids. Germline loops: CDR1 SQVTM, CDR2 ANQGSEA. Sequenced material: blood. The source of this sequence is a girl aged 10-17 years with multiple sclerosis. The chain links TRBV29-1 to TRBJ2-1; D call uncertain. CDR3 bases: TGCAGCGTTGGGCCGGGTTTCGGGGAGCAGTTCTTC. Its protein is CSVGPGFGEQFF.